This T cell receptor beta chain was observed in a study of shared clonotypes between healthy human individuals. As for this clone: Its antigen remains unidentified.

TCRdb keeps only in-frame clones here, not all; method: immunoSEQ multiplex PCR. Of 740,000 or so clones listed, around four fifths are singletons. Study-level points and caveats: The small donor group covered limited genetic and exposure diversity.

The length of the CDR3 is 19 residues. V gave up 4 bases and J gave up 6 bases, with 28 bases separating them. In germline, CDR1 is LNHDA, CDR2 SQIVND (reference sequence). This sequence joins TRBV19 and TRBJ2-1; weak D call: TRBD2 (7 bases). Sequenced: memory CD4+ T cells sorted from blood. Regarding subset: CD45RA-negative fraction. This clonotype was obtained from a woman in her twenties or thirties in good health. In DNA form, the CDR3 reads TGTGCCAGTAGTAGAATAGGTGGGGGCCGACTAGGCGGGGGCAATGAGCAGTTCTTC. Its protein is CASSRIGGGRLGGGNEQFF.